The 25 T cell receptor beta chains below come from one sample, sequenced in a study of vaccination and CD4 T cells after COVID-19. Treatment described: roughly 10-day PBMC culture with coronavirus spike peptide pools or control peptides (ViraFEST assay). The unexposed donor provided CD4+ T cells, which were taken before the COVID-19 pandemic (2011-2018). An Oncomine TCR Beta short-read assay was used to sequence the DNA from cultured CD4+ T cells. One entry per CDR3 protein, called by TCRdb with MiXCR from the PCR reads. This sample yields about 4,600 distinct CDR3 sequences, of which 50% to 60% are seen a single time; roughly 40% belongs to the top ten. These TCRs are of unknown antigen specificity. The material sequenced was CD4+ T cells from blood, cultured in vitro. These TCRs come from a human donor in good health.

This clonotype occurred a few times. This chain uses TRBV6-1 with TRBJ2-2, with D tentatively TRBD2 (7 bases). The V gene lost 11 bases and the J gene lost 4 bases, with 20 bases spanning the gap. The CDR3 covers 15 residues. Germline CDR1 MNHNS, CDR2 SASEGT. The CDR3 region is CAGGAGRPSTGELFF. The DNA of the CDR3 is TGTGCCGGGGGGGCCGGCCGTCCCAGCACCGGGGAGCTGTTTTTT.

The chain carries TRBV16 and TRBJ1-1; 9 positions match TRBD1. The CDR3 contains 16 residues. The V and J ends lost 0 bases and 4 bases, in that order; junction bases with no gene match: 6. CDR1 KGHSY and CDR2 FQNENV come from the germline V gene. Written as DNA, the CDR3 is TGTGCCAGCAGCCAATCTTTGACAGGGGGGGCCACTGAAGCTTTCTTT. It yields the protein CASSQSLTGGATEAFF.

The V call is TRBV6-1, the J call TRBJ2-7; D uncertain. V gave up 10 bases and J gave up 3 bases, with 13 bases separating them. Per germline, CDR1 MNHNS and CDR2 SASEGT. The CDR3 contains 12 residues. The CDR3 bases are TGTGCCACCACCCGGGCCCACTACGAGCAGTACTTC. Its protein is CATTRAHYEQYF.

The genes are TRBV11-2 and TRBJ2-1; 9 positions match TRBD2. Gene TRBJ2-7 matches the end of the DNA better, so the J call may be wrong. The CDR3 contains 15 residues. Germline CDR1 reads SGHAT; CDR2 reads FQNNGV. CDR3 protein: CASSLAASGAYEQYF. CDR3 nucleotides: TGTGCCAGCAGCTTAGCGGCTAGCGGGGCCTACGAGCAGTACTTC.

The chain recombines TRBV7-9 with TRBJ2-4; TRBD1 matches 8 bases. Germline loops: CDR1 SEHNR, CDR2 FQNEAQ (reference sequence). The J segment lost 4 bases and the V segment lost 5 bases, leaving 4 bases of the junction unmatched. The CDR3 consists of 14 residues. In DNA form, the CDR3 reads TGTGCCAGCAGCCCAGGGGGCTCTAAAAACATTCAGTACTTC. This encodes CASSPGGSKNIQYF.

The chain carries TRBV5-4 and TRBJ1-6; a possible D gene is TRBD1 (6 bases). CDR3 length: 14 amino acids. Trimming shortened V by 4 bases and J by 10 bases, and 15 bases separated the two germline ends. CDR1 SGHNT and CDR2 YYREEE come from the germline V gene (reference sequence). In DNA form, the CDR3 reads TGTGCCAGCAGCCTGGGGGGGCTGGGGTCACCCCTCCACTTT. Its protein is CASSLGGLGSPLHF.

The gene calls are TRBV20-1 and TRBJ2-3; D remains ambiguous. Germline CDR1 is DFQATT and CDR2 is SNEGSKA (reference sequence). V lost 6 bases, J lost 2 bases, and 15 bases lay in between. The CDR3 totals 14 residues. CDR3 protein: CSAVPGWDTDTQYF. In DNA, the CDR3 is TGCAGTGCCGTCCCGGGTTGGGACACAGATACGCAGTATTTT.

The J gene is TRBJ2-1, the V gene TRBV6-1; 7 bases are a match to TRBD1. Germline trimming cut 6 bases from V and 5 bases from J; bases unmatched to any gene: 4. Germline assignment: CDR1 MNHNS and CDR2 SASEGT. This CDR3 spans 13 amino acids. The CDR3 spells CASSFTGDNEQFF. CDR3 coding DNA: TGTGCCAGCAGCTTCACAGGGGACAATGAGCAGTTCTTC.

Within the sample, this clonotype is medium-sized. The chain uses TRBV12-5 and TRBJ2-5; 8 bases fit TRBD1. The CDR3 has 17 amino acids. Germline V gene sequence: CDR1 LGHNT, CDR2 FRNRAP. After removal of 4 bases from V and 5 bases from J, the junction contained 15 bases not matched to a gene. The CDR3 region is CASGSTPGQDIKETQYF. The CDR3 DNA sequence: TGTGCTAGTGGTTCCACGCCGGGACAGGATATTAAGGAGACCCAGTACTTC.

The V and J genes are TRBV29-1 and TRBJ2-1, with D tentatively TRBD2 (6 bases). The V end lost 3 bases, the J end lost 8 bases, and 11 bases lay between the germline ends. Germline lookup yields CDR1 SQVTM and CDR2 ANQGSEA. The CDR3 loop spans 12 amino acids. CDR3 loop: CSVEGGVDEQFF. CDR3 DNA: TGCAGCGTTGAGGGGGGTGTCGATGAGCAGTTCTTC.

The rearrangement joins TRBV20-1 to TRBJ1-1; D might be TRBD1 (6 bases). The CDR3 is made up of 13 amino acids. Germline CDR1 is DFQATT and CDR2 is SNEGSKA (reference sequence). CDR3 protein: CTTLDSTNTEAFF. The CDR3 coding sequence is TGCACCACCCTGGACAGTACGAACACTGAAGCTTTCTTT.

In DNA, the CDR3 is TGTGCCAGCAGTTTACCACCCCCTTACATAGATACGCAGTATTTT. It specifies CASSLPPPYIDTQYF. The V and J genes are TRBV27 and TRBJ2-3; D is unresolved. Germline V CDR1 and CDR2: MNHEY, SMNVEV (reference sequence). V lost 2 bases to trimming and J lost 5 bases, with 14 bases between them. This CDR3 contains 15 residues.

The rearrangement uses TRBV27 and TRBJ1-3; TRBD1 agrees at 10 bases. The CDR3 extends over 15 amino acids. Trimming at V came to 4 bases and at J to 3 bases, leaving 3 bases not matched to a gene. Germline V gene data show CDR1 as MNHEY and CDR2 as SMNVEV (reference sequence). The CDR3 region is CASSSRTGGGNTIYF. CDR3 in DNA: TGTGCCAGCAGTTCTCGGACAGGGGGTGGAAACACCATATATTTT.

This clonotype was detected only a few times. CDR3 amino acids: CASSLWQERGTQYF. CDR3 sequence (DNA): TGTGCCAGCAGCTTATGGCAGGAAAGGGGAACCCAGTACTTC. The chain links TRBV7-2 to TRBJ2-5; tentative D call: TRBD1 (5 bases). Germline CDR1 reads SGHTA; CDR2 reads FQGNSA. Trimming cost V 2 bases and J 8 bases, with 15 bases left between them. CDR3 length equals 14 residues. The full variable domain, its missing parts supplied by reference TRBV7-2 and TRBJ2-5, is GAGVSQSPSNKVTEKGKDVELRCDPISGHTALYWYRQSLGQGLEFLIYFQGNSAPDKSGLPSDRFSAERTGGSVSTLTIQRTQQEDSAVYLCASSLWQERGTQYFGPGTRLLVL.

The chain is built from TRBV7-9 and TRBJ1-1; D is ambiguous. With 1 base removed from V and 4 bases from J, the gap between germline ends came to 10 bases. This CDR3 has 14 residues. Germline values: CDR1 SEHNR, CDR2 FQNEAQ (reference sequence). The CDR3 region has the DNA TGTGCCAGCAGCTTAGGGGTGGCCGGCACTGAAGCTTTCTTT. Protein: CASSLGVAGTEAFF. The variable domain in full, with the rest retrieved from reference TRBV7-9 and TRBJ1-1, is DTGVSQNPRHKITKRGQNVTFRCDPISEHNRLYWYRQTLGQGPEFLTYFQNEAQLEKSRLLSDRFSAERPKGSFSTLEIQRTEQGDSAMYLCASSLGVAGTEAFFGQGTRLTVV.

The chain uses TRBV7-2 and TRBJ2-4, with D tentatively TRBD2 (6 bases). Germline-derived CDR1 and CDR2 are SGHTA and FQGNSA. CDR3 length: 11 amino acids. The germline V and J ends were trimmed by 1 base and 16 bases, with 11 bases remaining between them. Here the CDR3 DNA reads TGTGCCAGCAGCTTAGGCGGGGTGATCTACTTC. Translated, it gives CASSLGGVIYF.

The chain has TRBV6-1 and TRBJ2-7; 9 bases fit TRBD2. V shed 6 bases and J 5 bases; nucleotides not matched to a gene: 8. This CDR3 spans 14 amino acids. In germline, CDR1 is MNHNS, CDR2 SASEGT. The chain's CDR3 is CASRDPTSGHEQYF. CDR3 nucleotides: TGTGCCAGCAGAGACCCGACTAGCGGCCACGAGCAGTACTTC.

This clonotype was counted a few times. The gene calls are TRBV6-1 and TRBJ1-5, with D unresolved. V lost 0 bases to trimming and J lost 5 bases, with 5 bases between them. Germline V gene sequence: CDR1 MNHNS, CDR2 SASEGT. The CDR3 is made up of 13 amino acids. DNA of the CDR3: TGTGCCAGCAGTGAAGCCGTGTATCAGCCCCAGCATTTT. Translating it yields CASSEAVYQPQHF.

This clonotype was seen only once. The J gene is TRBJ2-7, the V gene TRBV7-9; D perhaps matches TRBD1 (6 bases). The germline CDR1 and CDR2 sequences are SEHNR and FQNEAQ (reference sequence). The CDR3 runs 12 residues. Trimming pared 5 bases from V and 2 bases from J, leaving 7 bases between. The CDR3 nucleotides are TGTGCCAGCAGCAGGACAGCCTACGAGCAGTACTTC. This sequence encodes CASSRTAYEQYF. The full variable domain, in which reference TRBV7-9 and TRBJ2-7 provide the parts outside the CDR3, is DTGVSQNPRHKITKRGQNVTFRCDPISEHNRLYWYRQTLGQGPEFLTYFQNEAQLEKSRLLSDRFSAERPKGSFSTLEIQRTEQGDSAMYLCASSRTAYEQYFGPGTRLTVT.

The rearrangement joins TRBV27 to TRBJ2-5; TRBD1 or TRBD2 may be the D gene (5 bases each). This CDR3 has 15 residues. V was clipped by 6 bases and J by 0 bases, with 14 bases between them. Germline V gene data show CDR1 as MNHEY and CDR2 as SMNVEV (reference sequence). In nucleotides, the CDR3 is TGTGCCAGCAGCTCAGGCTGGGGGTACCAAGAGACCCAGTACTTC. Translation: CASSSGWGYQETQYF.

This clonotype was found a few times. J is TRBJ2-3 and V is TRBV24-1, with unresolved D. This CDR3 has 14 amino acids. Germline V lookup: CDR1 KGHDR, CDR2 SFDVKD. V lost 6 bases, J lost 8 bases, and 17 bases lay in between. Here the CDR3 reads CATSPSKLTGTQYF. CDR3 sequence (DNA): TGTGCCACCAGTCCCTCGAAGCTAACGGGTACGCAGTATTTT.

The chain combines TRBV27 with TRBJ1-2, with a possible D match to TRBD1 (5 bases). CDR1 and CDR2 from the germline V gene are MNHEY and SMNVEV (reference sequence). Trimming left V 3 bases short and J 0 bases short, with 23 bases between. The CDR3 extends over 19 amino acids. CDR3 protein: CASSFNRFPGGTANYGYTF. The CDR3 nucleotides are TGTGCCAGCAGTTTTAACCGGTTTCCGGGGGGAACCGCTAACTATGGCTACACCTTC.

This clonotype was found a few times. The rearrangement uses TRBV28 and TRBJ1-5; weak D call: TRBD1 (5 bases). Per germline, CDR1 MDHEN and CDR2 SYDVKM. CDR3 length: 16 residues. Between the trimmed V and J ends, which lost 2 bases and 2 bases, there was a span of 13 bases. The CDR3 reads CASSLIPGSGNQPQHF. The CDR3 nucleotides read TGTGCCAGCAGTTTAATCCCAGGGTCGGGCAATCAGCCCCAGCATTTT. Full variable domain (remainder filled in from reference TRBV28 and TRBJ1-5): DVKVTQSSRYLVKRTGEKVFLECVQDMDHENMFWYRQDPGLGLRLIYFSYDVKMKEKGDIPEGYSVSREKKERFSLILESASTNQTSMYLCASSLIPGSGNQPQHFGDGTRLSIL.

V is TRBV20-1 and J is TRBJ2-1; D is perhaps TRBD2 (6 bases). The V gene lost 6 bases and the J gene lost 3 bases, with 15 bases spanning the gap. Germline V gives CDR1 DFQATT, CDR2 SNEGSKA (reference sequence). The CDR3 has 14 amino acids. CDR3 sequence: CSAIPGVLYNEQFF. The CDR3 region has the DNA TGCAGTGCCATTCCGGGGGTACTCTACAATGAGCAGTTCTTC.

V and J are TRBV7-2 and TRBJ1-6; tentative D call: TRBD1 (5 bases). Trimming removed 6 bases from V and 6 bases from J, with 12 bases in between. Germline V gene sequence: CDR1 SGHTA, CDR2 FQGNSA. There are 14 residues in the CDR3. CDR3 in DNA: TGTGCCAGCAGGGGCGACAGCATTAATTCACCCCTCCACTTT. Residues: CASRGDSINSPLHF.